This passage covers 14 T cell receptor beta chains from one sample sequenced in a study of T cell repertoires in cytomegalovirus infection. A single record per CDR3 protein comes from TCRdb applying MiXCR to the reads. This table holds 200,000 to 250,000 distinct CDR3 sequences, 5% to 8.5% found once. Sample: PBMCs. Receptors were obtained from a human donor in good health (CMV status not recorded). Some clones in this sample may be carry-over from other donors' samples.

Ten or more counts support this clonotype. The V call is TRBV7-2, the J call TRBJ2-3, with TRBD2 identical over 8 bases. The CDR3 extends over 15 amino acids. CDR1 and CDR2 from the germline V gene are SGHTA and FQGNSA. After removal of 1 base from V and 4 bases from J, the junction contained 4 bases not matched to a gene. CDR3 in DNA: TGTGCCAGCAGCTTAGGACGGACTAGCTCAGATACGCAGTATTTT. Translating gives CASSLGRTSSDTQYF.

This clonotype was found many times. The chain combines TRBV11-2 with TRBJ2-2; the D gene is possibly TRBD2 (7 bases). Germline lookup yields CDR1 SGHAT and CDR2 FQNNGV. Between the trimmed V and J ends, which lost 0 bases and 8 bases, there was a span of 19 bases. The CDR3 sequence is 17 residues long. The DNA for the CDR3 is TGTGCCAGCAGCTTAGATTGGGGGGGGCAATCATCAGGGGAGCTGTTTTTT. It encodes CASSLDWGGQSSGELFF.

This clonotype has ten or more counts. This sequence joins TRBV4-2 and TRBJ1-6, with TRBD1 identical over 9 bases. This CDR3 spans 15 amino acids. The germline V gene has CDR1 LGHNA and CDR2 YNFKEQ. V dropped 4 bases and J dropped 8; count of bases not matched to a gene: 6. CDR3 region: CASSLRDRDDSPLHF. The DNA for the CDR3 is TGTGCCAGCAGCCTCCGGGACAGGGATGATTCACCCCTCCACTTT.

This clonotype has a count of ten or more. The genes are TRBV20-1 and TRBJ1-6; tentative D call: TRBD1 (6 bases). The CDR3 consists of 14 residues. The V and J ends lost 3 bases and 7 bases respectively, with 13 bases between them. Germline V gene sequence: CDR1 DFQATT, CDR2 SNEGSKA (reference sequence). The DNA of the CDR3 is TGCAGTGCTAGCCAGGGGACGGAAAATTCACCCCTCCACTTT. Its protein is CSASQGTENSPLHF.

This clonotype has a count of ten or more. The CDR3: CASSIRGVAGLGSNEQFF. Here the CDR3 DNA reads TGTGCCAGTAGTATTCGAGGCGTAGCTGGTTTGGGGAGCAATGAGCAGTTCTTC. The chain recombines TRBV19 with TRBJ2-1, with D possibly being TRBD2 (5 bases). The CDR3 consists of 18 residues. Germline assignment: CDR1 LNHDA and CDR2 SQIVND (reference sequence). Deletions cut 3 bases from V and 6 bases from J, with 24 bases between.

This clonotype appeared many times. The rearrangement joins TRBV7-3 to TRBJ1-1; possibly TRBD1 for D (5 bases). Trimming pared 5 bases from V and 2 bases from J, leaving 9 bases between. The CDR3 length is 13 residues. The germline V gene encodes CDR1 SGHTA and CDR2 FQGTGA. The CDR3 region is CASSPGRNTEAFF. The CDR3 nucleotides read TGTGCCAGCAGCCCGGGGCGAAACACTGAAGCTTTCTTT.

This clonotype has at least ten counts. The chain is built from TRBV29-1 and TRBJ1-5; D is possibly TRBD1 (5 bases). V was shortened by 7 bases and J by 4 bases, with 14 bases between the two germline ends. The CDR3 totals 13 residues. Looked up from germline, CDR1 is SQVTM and CDR2 is ANQGSEA. CDR3 loop: CSAGGGGNQPQHF. The CDR3 coding sequence is TGCAGCGCGGGCGGGGGAGGAAATCAGCCCCAGCATTTT. Drawing the rest from reference TRBV29-1 and TRBJ1-5, the complete variable domain is SAVISQKPSRDICQRGTSLTIQCQVDSQVTMMFWYRQQPGQSLTLIATANQGSEATYESGFVIDKFPISRPNLTFSTLTVSNMSPEDSSIYLCSAGGGGNQPQHFGDGTRLSIL.

Ten or more counts support this clonotype. The CDR3 coding sequence is TGTGCCAGCAGAGGGATTACGCAGCCCCAGCATTTT. Translation: CASRGITQPQHF. V is TRBV28 and J is TRBJ1-5; D unclear. V was pared by 6 bases and J by 7 bases, with 10 bases between. CDR3 length equals 12 residues. Germline CDR1 MDHEN, CDR2 SYDVKM.

This clonotype was counted at least ten times. The chain combines TRBV29-1 with TRBJ1-3; 7 positions agree with TRBD1. Looked up from germline, CDR1 is SQVTM and CDR2 is ANQGSEA. This CDR3 has 15 amino acids. The junction had 10 bases not matched to a gene; V was cut back by 6 bases and J by 2 bases. CDR3 bases: TGCAGCGTCGATCGTGGGGACAGTCCTGGAAACACCATATATTTT. This gives the protein CSVDRGDSPGNTIYF.

The chain has TRBV2 and TRBJ2-1; TRBD2 agrees at 10 bases. J gave up 10 bases and V 2 bases, and 17 bases lay outside the gene matches. From germline, CDR1 is SNHLY and CDR2 FYNNEI. The CDR3 is 18 amino acids. The CDR3 bases are TGTGCCAGCAGTGAAATTTATCTTAGCGGGGGGATTCCGGAGGAGCAGTTCTTC. Amino acids: CASSEIYLSGGIPEEQFF.

As concerns this clonotype: This sequence may be a read error, since a much larger clone differs from it by one base. This chain links TRBV20-1 with TRBJ2-7; 9 positions agree with TRBD2. The J segment lost 7 bases and the V segment lost 6 bases, leaving 13 bases of the junction unmatched. The CDR3 has 14 residues. CDR1 and CDR2 (germline): DFQATT, SNEGSKA (reference sequence). The CDR3 nucleotides read TGCAGTGCCACACCAGCGGGGGGACTTCGGGAGCAGTACTTC. Its translation is CSATPAGGLREQYF.

This clonotype was counted ten times or more. The chain combines TRBV6-2 or TRBV6-3 with TRBJ2-1; D gene uncertain. Trimming removed 6 bases at V and 4 bases at J, with 19 bases between. Germline CDR1 and CDR2: MNHEY and SVGEGT. CDR3 length: 16 residues. CDR3 loop: CASRPPSVQIYNEQFF. CDR3 in DNA: TGTGCCAGCAGACCCCCGTCAGTGCAGATTTACAATGAGCAGTTCTTC.

In this sample, this clonotype turned up once. The chain carries TRBV19 and TRBJ2-2; D is unclear. The CDR3 runs 15 residues. Germline V lookup: CDR1 LNHDA, CDR2 SQIVND (reference sequence). V was trimmed by 5 bases and J by 3 bases, leaving 13 bases between them. The CDR3 region has the DNA TGTGCCAGTAGTGATGGTGGGCGCTACACCGGGGAGCTGTTTTTT. Translating it yields CASSDGGRYTGELFF. Together with reference TRBV19 and TRBJ2-2, the CDR3 gives the full variable domain: DGGITQSPKYLFRKEGQNVTLSCEQNLNHDAMYWYRQDPGQGLRLIYYSQIVNDFQKGDIAEGYSVSREKKESFPLTVTSAQKNPTAFYLCASSDGGRYTGELFFGEGSRLTVL.

Ten or more counts support this clonotype. The chain combines TRBV25-1 with TRBJ2-7; 7 nucleotides line up with TRBD2. Trimming removed 7 bases from V and 0 bases from J; junction bases left unmatched: 6. CDR1 is MGHDK and CDR2 is SYGVNS in the germline V gene. The CDR3 spans 14 residues. CDR3 DNA sequence: TGTGCCAGCATTGGAGCGGGGAGCTCCTACGAGCAGTACTTC. Translation: CASIGAGSSYEQYF.